The 21 T cell receptor beta chains presented below share a single source sample, sequenced in a study of molecular identifiers for immune sequencing clone quantification. TCRdb analysed the PCR reads with MiXCR anew, one entry per CDR3 protein. The data contain some 100,000 distinct CDR3 sequences, around a third of them singletons. Sequencing was carried out using naive CD8+ T cells from blood, with Jurkat cell RNA spiked in. The sample's subset: FACS-sorted CD8+CD4-CCR7+CD45RA+ naive T cells. These receptors originate from a human donor in good health. Some libraries in this study had Jurkat cell RNA spiked in.

A word on this clonotype: This may be a read error, as it is one base from a much larger clone. The conserved closing phenylalanine or tryptophan is absent in this CDR3, likely reflecting a read error. The gene calls are TRBV4-1 and TRBJ2-1; 10 bases align to TRBD2. Germline CDR1 is MGHRA and CDR2 is YSYEKL. The CDR3 totals 13 residues. V was pared by 11 bases and J by 2 bases, with 3 bases of the junction left unmatched. CDR3 nucleotide sequence: TGCGCCGCCGGACTAGCGGCCTACAATGAGCAGTTCTAC. This translates into CAAGLAAYNEQFY.

This clonotype turned up a few times. The chain links TRBV7-9 to TRBJ2-7; 9 bases fit TRBD2. This CDR3 spans 17 amino acids. The J segment lost 0 bases and the V segment lost 3 bases, leaving 9 bases of the junction unmatched. Germline V CDR1 and CDR2: SEHNR, FQNEAQ (reference sequence). The DNA of the CDR3 is TGTGCCAGCAGCTTGGTCGGCGCGGGAGGGAGCTCCTACGAGCAGTACTTC. It specifies CASSLVGAGGSSYEQYF.

This clonotype was detected many times. The V gene is TRBV27, the J gene TRBJ1-1; a weak D match, TRBD1 (5 bases). Trimming removed 3 bases at V and 0 bases at J, with 5 bases between. The length of the CDR3 is 13 residues. Per germline, CDR1 MNHEY and CDR2 SMNVEV (reference sequence). Written as DNA, the CDR3 is TGTGCCAGCAGTTTGGGGCTGAACACTGAAGCTTTCTTT. Translation gives CASSLGLNTEAFF.

This clonotype was observed at least ten times. V usage is TRBV5-8 and J usage is TRBJ2-6, with TRBD1 identical over 7 bases. V trimming: 10 bases; J trimming: 0 bases; junction bases outside the gene matches: 13. Germline loops: CDR1 SGHTS, CDR2 YDEGEE. This CDR3 has 17 amino acids. In DNA form, the CDR3 reads TGTGCCGGCGAGAGGGACAGCACCCGCTCTGGGGCCAACGTCCTGACTTTC. Protein product: CAGERDSTRSGANVLTF.

This clonotype was picked up a small number of times. The chain is built from TRBV7-8 and TRBJ2-7, with 10 positions matching TRBD2. The CDR3 length is 15 residues. The germline V gene has CDR1 SGHVS and CDR2 FQNEAQ. V dropped 6 bases and J dropped 3; count of bases not matched to a gene: 8. This CDR3 is CASSYTTSGHYEQYF. The CDR3, as DNA: TGTGCCAGCAGTTACACGACTAGCGGGCACTACGAGCAGTACTTC.

A few counts support this clonotype. The rearrangement uses TRBV7-9 and TRBJ2-1, with TRBD2 matching 14 bases. This CDR3 comprises 19 residues. V trimming: 5 bases; J trimming: 1 base; junction bases outside the gene matches: 10. Germline V gives CDR1 SEHNR, CDR2 FQNEAQ (reference sequence). The CDR3: CASSDELRLAGGSYNEQFF. CDR3 coding DNA: TGTGCCAGCAGCGACGAGCTCCGACTAGCGGGAGGGTCCTACAATGAGCAGTTCTTC.

This clonotype has more than one count but fewer than ten. The genes are TRBV28 and TRBJ1-1, with D unclear. CDR3 length equals 14 residues. Looked up from germline, CDR1 is MDHEN and CDR2 is SYDVKM. Trimming stripped 6 bases from V and 2 bases from J, with 13 bases between. CDR3 in DNA: TGTGCCAGCAGGCGCTATCTAGAAAACACTGAAGCTTTCTTT. This codes for CASRRYLENTEAFF.

This clonotype was observed a handful of times. V and J are TRBV5-4 and TRBJ2-5; possibly TRBD2 for D (5 bases). Germline lookup yields CDR1 SGHNT and CDR2 YYREEE (reference sequence). V was clipped by 2 bases and J by 3 bases, with 8 bases between them. The CDR3 has 13 amino acids. This chain's CDR3 is CASSLSGKETQYF. CDR3 nucleotide sequence: TGTGCCAGCAGCTTATCGGGGAAAGAGACCCAGTACTTC.

The rearrangement links TRBV12-3 or TRBV12-4 to TRBJ2-7; the D gene is possibly TRBD2 (6 bases). V was trimmed by 5 bases and J by 5 bases, leaving 13 bases between them. The CDR3 totals 13 residues. The CDR3 region is CASSPGEYNEQYF. Here the CDR3 DNA reads TGTGCCAGCAGTCCGGGAGAATACAACGAGCAGTACTTC.

This clonotype appeared many times. The chain joins TRBV5-4 to TRBJ2-7, with a weak D call TRBD2 (6 bases). Germline V gene data show CDR1 as SGHNT and CDR2 as YYREEE (reference sequence). The CDR3 has 16 amino acids. The V end was cut by 4 bases, the J end by 0 bases, with 17 bases between. The CDR3 DNA is TGTGCCAGCAGCCCCGAGCCCGGGACTGCCTCCTACGAGCAGTACTTC. Translation: CASSPEPGTASYEQYF.

This clonotype was recorded many times. The gene calls are TRBV2 and TRBJ1-1; unclear D gene. CDR3 size: 9 residues. Trimming stripped 7 bases from V and 8 bases from J, with 5 bases between. Germline V gives CDR1 SNHLY, CDR2 FYNNEI. CDR3 amino acids: CASTIEAFF. The CDR3 DNA reads as TGTGCCAGCACCATCGAAGCTTTCTTT.

This clonotype turned up a few times. The gene calls are TRBV19 and TRBJ2-1; the D is unclear. This CDR3 region has 17 residues. The V end was cut by 1 base, the J end by 2 bases, with 15 bases between. CDR1 is LNHDA, CDR2 SQIVND, per germline (reference sequence). In nucleotides, the CDR3 is TGTGCCAGTAGTATAGTACCCGGCGGACCTACCTACAATGAGCAGTTCTTC. Translating it yields CASSIVPGGPTYNEQFF.

The J gene is TRBJ2-3, the V gene TRBV12-3 or TRBV12-4, with D tentatively TRBD2 (6 bases). V was pared by 3 bases and J by 3 bases, with 13 bases between. The CDR3 extends over 15 amino acids. In nucleotides, the CDR3 is TGTGCCAGCAGTTTTAGCGGACGCAGGACAGATACGCAGTATTTT. It translates to CASSFSGRRTDTQYF.

The chain joins TRBV6-5 to TRBJ2-7; D uncertain. V shed 2 bases and J shed 5 bases, with 13 bases lying between them. Germline loops: CDR1 MNHEY, CDR2 SVGAGI. The CDR3 length is 14 residues. The CDR3 DNA reads as TGTGCCAGCAGTTACCAACAGATCCACGACGAGCAGTACTTC. Encoded protein: CASSYQQIHDEQYF.

V gene TRBV7-2 combines with J gene TRBJ2-1; TRBD1 is a possible D gene (5 bases). This CDR3 is built from 13 residues. V gave up 1 base and J gave up 9 bases, with 10 bases separating them. Germline assignment: CDR1 SGHTA and CDR2 FQGNSA. The CDR3 sequence is CASSLGAGIEQFF. CDR3 DNA sequence: TGTGCCAGCAGCTTAGGGGCAGGGATTGAGCAGTTCTTC.

This chain links TRBV2 with TRBJ1-1; the D gene is possibly TRBD1 (5 bases). Trimming stripped 7 bases from V and 14 bases from J, with 11 bases between. The CDR3 consists of 9 residues. Germline assignment: CDR1 SNHLY and CDR2 FYNNEI. The CDR3 spells CASKGPAFF. The CDR3 coding sequence is TGTGCCAGCAAGGGACCGGCGTTCTTT.

With respect to this clonotype: Given a much more abundant clone one base away, this may be a read error. The chain joins TRBV7-2 to TRBJ2-7, with D perhaps TRBD1 or TRBD2 (5 bases each). The CDR3 is 14 residues long. CDR1 is SGHTA and CDR2 is FQGNSA in the germline V gene. The chain's CDR3 is CASSPIGADYELYF. The DNA for the CDR3 is TGTGCCAGCAGCCCGATTGGGGCTGACTACGAGCTGTACTTC.

This clonotype was counted many times. The rearrangement uses TRBV28 and TRBJ2-7; D remains unclear. The CDR3 sequence is 14 residues long. The ends were cut back, 6 bases at V and 0 bases at J, with 12 bases in the middle. The germline V gene has CDR1 MDHEN and CDR2 SYDVKM. DNA of the CDR3: TGTGCCAGCAGATCCCCGACAAGCTCCTACGAGCAGTACTTC. Translating gives CASRSPTSSYEQYF. Combining the CDR3 with reference TRBV28 and TRBJ2-7 gives the whole variable domain DVKVTQSSRYLVKRTGEKVFLECVQDMDHENMFWYRQDPGLGLRLIYFSYDVKMKEKGDIPEGYSVSREKKERFSLILESASTNQTSMYLCASRSPTSSYEQYFGPGTRLTVT.

This chain joins TRBV9 and TRBJ2-5; possible D gene TRBD2, 6 bases. The ends were cut back, 4 bases at V and 2 bases at J, with 12 bases in the middle. The CDR3 totals 14 residues. CDR1 is SGDLS, CDR2 YYNGEE, per germline. The CDR3 here is CASSSGTPQETQYF. DNA of the CDR3: TGTGCCAGCAGCTCTGGGACTCCACAAGAGACCCAGTACTTC.

This clonotype was picked up a small number of times. DNA for the CDR3: TGCGCCAGCAGCCGGGAAAGCCTCAACGGGGTACATACGCAGTATTTT. It codes for CASSRESLNGVHTQYF. J is TRBJ2-3 and V is TRBV4-3; a possible D gene is TRBD2 (5 bases). The ends were cut back, 4 bases at V and 7 bases at J, with 21 bases in the middle. The CDR3 totals 16 residues. CDR1 LGHNA and CDR2 YSLEER come from the germline V gene.

V gene TRBV7-9 combines with J gene TRBJ2-2, with 13 bases identical to TRBD2. This CDR3 contains 16 residues. Germline V gives CDR1 SEHNR, CDR2 FQNEAQ (reference sequence). Trimming removed 5 bases from V and 4 bases from J; junction bases left unmatched: 4. Here the CDR3 DNA reads TGTGCCAGCAGCCCTCGACTAGCGGGAGGCACCGGGGAGCTGTTTTTT. Protein sequence: CASSPRLAGGTGELFF.